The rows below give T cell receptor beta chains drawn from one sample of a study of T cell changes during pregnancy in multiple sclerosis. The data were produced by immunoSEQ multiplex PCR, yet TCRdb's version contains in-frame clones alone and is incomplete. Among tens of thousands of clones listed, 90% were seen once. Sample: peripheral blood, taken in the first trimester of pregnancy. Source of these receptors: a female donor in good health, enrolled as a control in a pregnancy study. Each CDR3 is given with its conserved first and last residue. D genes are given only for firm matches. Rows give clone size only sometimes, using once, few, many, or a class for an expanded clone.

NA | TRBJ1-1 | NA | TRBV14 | CASSQVATGPNTEAFF | TGTGCCAGCAGCCAAGTTGCAACAGGCCCGAACACTGAAGCTTTCTTT
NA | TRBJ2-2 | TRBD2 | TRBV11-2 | CASSLVGLAGSEELFF | TGTGCCAGCAGCTTAGTCGGACTAGCGGGATCTGAGGAGCTGTTTTTT
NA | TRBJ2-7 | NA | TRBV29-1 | CSVAPNIDSSYEQYF | TGCAGCGTTGCCCCTAACATAGACAGCTCCTACGAGCAGTACTTC
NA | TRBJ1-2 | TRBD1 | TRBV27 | CASSFQGQTYGYTF | TGTGCCAGCAGTTTTCAGGGACAGACCTATGGCTACACCTTC
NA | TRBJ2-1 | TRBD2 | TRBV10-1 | CASSERLAGGPPEQFF | TGCGCCAGCAGTGAGCGACTAGCGGGGGGGCCGCCTGAGCAGTTCTTC
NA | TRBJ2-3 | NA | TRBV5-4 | CASSLEGHSTDTQYF | TGTGCCAGCAGCTTGGAGGGACACAGCACAGATACGCAGTATTTT
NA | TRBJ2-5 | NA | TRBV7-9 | CASSKAETQYF | TGTGCCAGCAGCAAAGCTGAGACCCAGTACTTC
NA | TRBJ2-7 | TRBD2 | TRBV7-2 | CASSAGTSKVDEQYF | TGTGCCAGCAGCGCAGGGACTAGCAAGGTGGACGAGCAGTACTTC
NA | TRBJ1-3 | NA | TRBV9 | CASSVGGTSGNTIYF | TGTGCCAGCAGCGTAGGCGGAACCTCTGGAAACACCATATATTTT
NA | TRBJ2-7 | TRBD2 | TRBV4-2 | CASSQTPGLAGVTEQYF | TGTGCCAGCAGCCAGACACCGGGACTAGCGGGAGTCACCGAGCAGTACTTC
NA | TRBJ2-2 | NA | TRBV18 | CASSPRNTGELFF | TGTGCCAGCTCACCTCGGAACACCGGGGAGCTGTTTTTT
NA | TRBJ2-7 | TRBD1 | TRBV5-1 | CASSLNRGAGYEQYF | TGCGCCAGCAGCTTGAACAGGGGTGCAGGCTACGAGCAGTACTTC
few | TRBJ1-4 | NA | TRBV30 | CAWSVQGGEKLFF | TGTGCCTGGAGTGTCCAGGGAGGTGAAAAACTGTTTTTT
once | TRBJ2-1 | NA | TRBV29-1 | CSVPGDTAYNEQFF | TGCAGCGTCCCGGGGGATACCGCCTACAATGAGCAGTTCTTC
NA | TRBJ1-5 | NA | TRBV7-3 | CASSLILAASNQPQHF | TGTGCCAGCAGCTTAATCTTGGCAGCGAGCAATCAGCCCCAGCATTTT
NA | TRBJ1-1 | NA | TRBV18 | CASSRNRDTEAFF | TGTGCCAGCTCACGAAACAGGGACACTGAAGCTTTCTTT
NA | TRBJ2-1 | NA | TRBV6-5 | CATRSSYNEQFF | TGTGCCACCAGGAGCTCCTACAATGAGCAGTTCTTC
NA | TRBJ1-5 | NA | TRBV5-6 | CASSLQGSYSNQPQHF | TGTGCCAGCAGCTTACAGGGTTCTTATAGCAATCAGCCCCAGCATTTT
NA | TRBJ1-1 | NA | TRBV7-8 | CASSLEAGRTEAFF | TGTGCCAGCAGCTTAGAGGCAGGGCGAACTGAAGCTTTCTTT
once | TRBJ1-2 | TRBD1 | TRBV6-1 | CATDGPGQGGYGYTF | TGTGCCACCGATGGTCCGGGACAGGGCGGCTATGGCTACACCTTC
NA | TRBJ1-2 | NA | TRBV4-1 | CASSQGANYGYTF | TGCGCCAGCAGCCAAGGGGCAAACTATGGCTACACCTTC
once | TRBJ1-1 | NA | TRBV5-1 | CASSFSGNTEAFF | TGCGCCAGCAGCTTTTCGGGGAACACTGAAGCTTTCTTT
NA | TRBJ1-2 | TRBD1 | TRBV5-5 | CASSSIGTTGAISYGYTF | TGTGCCAGCAGCTCTATTGGGACCACAGGGGCCATCTCCTATGGCTACACCTTC
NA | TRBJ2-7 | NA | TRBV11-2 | CASSEGLLYEQYF | TGTGCCAGCAGCGAGGGACTCCTCTACGAGCAGTACTTC
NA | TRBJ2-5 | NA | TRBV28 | CASSFRWAGPQETQYF | TGTGCCAGCAGTTTCAGGTGGGCGGGACCCCAAGAGACCCAGTACTTC
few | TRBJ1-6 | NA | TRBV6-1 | CASSEAGQGSAPLHF | TGTGCCAGCAGTGAAGCCGGACAAGGATCGGCACCCCTCCACTTT
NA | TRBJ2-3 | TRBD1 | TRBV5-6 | CASSRTGTGGADTQYF | TGTGCCAGCAGCCGTACCGGGACAGGGGGGGCAGATACGCAGTATTTT
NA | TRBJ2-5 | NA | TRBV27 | CASSLQGQETQYF | TGTGCCAGCAGTTTACAGGGCCAAGAGACCCAGTACTTC
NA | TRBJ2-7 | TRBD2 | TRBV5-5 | CASSYAGGGYEQYF | TGTGCCAGCAGCTACGCTGGCGGGGGCTACGAGCAGTACTTC
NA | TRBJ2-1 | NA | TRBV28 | CASSFSGQAGRTWQFF | TGTGCCAGCAGTTTCTCAGGACAGGCGGGGAGGACCTGGCAGTTCTTC
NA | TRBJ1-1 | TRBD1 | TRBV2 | CASWRTGETFF | TGTGCCAGCTGGCGGACAGGGGAAACTTTCTTT
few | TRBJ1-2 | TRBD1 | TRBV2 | CASRQDRGGGYTF | TGTGCCAGCAGACAAGACAGGGGAGGTGGCTACACCTTC
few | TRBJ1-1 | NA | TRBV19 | CASSMSPTMNTEAFF | TGTGCCAGTAGTATGTCCCCCACTATGAACACTGAAGCTTTCTTT
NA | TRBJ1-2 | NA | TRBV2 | CASSEFIYGYTF | TGTGCCAGCAGTGAGTTCATCTATGGCTACACCTTC
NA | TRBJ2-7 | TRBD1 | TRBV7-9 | CASRLGQGSVEQYF | TGTGCCAGCAGGTTGGGACAGGGGTCGGTTGAGCAGTACTTC
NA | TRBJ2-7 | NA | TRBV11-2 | CASRHLGETYEQYF | TGTGCCAGCAGGCACTTAGGAGAAACCTACGAGCAGTACTTC
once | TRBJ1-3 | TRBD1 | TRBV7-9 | CASSFYRGDTIYF | TGTGCCAGCAGCTTTTACAGGGGAGACACCATATATTTT
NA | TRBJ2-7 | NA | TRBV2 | CASRGGRHEQYF | TGTGCCAGCAGGGGGGGGCGGCACGAGCAGTACTTC
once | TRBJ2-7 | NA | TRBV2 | CASSYARRKLSYEQYF | TGTGCCAGCAGTTACGCTCGGCGGAAGTTATCCTACGAGCAGTACTTC
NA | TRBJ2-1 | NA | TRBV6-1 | CASSDVSLGYNEQFF | TGTGCCAGCAGTGATGTAAGCCTCGGGTACAATGAGCAGTTCTTC
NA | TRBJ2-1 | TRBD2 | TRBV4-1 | CASSAQGSGRGNEQFF | TGCGCCAGCAGCGCTCAGGGAAGCGGGAGGGGCAATGAGCAGTTCTTC
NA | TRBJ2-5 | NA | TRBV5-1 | CASSELAQETQYF | TGCGCCAGCAGCGAACTAGCTCAAGAGACCCAGTACTTC
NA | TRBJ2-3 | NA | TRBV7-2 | CASSSTGADTQYF | TGTGCCAGCAGCTCTACGGGGGCAGATACGCAGTATTTT